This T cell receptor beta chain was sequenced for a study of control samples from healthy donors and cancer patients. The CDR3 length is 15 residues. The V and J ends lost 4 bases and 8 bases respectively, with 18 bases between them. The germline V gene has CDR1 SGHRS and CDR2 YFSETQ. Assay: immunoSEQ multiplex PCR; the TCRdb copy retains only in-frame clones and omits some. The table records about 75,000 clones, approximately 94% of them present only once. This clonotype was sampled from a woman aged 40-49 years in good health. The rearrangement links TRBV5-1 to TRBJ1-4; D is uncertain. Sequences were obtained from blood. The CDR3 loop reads CASSQTPGMTEKLFF. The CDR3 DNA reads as TGCGCCAGCAGCCAAACACCCGGGATGACGGAAAAACTGTTTTTT.